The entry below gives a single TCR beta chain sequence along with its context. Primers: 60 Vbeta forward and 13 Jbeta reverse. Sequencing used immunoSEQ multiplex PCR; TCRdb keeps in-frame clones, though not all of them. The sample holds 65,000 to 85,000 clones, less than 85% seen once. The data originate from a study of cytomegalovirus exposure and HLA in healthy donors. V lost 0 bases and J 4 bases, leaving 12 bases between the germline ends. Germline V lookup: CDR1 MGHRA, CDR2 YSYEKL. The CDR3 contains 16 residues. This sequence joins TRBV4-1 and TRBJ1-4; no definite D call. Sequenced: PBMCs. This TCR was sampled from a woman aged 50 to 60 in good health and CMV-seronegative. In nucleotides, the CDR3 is TGCGCCAGCAGCCAAGAGGCGCGCGGAGGTAATGAAAAACTGTTTTTT. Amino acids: CASSQEARGGNEKLFF.